This is a list of T cell receptor beta chains from one sample in a study of blood T cell repertoires in COVID-19. Sequenced by immunoSEQ multiplex PCR; TCRdb stores in-frame clones only, minus some. The table has 500,000 to 600,000 clones, approximately 88% seen once. The source material was peripheral blood. The receptor set was obtained from a woman between 45 and 65 years old with COVID-19, enrolled during active disease. Both conserved end residues are part of each CDR3. Expanded clones are given a class, and other clones once, few, many or no size at all.

length,size,J,V,CDR3
15,once,TRBJ2-5,TRBV30,CAWSVLPGEQETQYF
13,-,TRBJ1-1,TRBV29-1,CSVDGGPEAEAFF
13,-,TRBJ1-1,TRBV30,CAWKGQLATEAFF
16,-,TRBJ2-5,TRBV2,CASSEAGSLGVGTQYF
13,-,TRBJ1-5,TRBV14,CASSLAGNQPQHF
14,-,TRBJ1-1,TRBV19,CASKYSLLNTEAFF
14,once,TRBJ2-7,TRBV6-5,CASTPTGGAYEQYF
15,once,TRBJ1-5,TRBV9,CASSVSTGGNQPQHF
14,-,TRBJ2-3,TRBV25-1,CASNRGGTTDTQYF
12,-,TRBJ1-1,TRBV29-1,CSVRSAGTEAFF
15,once,TRBJ1-2,TRBV9,CASSVGFMGGDGYTF
15,-,TRBJ1-5,TRBV18,CASSPRGQGNQPQHF
12,-,TRBJ1-1,TRBV5-5,CASSLARGEAFF
15,once,TRBJ1-1,TRBV9,CASSVLDNMNTEAFF
15,-,TRBJ2-1,TRBV19,CASRTGTSGANEQFF
13,-,TRBJ1-2,TRBV11-2,CASSFDRGNGYTF
11,-,TRBJ2-1,TRBV6-5,CASSHPGSQFF
14,-,TRBJ1-1,TRBV6-1,CASSEGTAIPEAFF
12,-,TRBJ2-7,TRBV28,CASSYGGNEQYF
15,-,TRBJ1-4,TRBV5-1,CASSLRTSTNEKLFF
14,once,TRBJ1-1,TRBV5-4,CASSLDSGNTEAFF
16,-,TRBJ2-1,TRBV11-2,CASSLGVGGGYNEQFF
15,-,TRBJ2-3,TRBV7-3,CASSLDYQSTDTQYF
13,-,TRBJ1-6,TRBV5-1,CASSLEARSPLHF
15,-,TRBJ1-1,TRBV7-2,CASSWDRGMNTEAFF
15,-,TRBJ2-3,TRBV10-3,CAINSGTVSTDTQYF
13,-,TRBJ2-1,TRBV9,CASNPGTTREQFF
13,-,TRBJ1-1,TRBV29-1,CSVERRLNTEAFF
16,-,TRBJ2-7,TRBV19,CASSSPGRGHSYEQYF
14,few,TRBJ1-2,TRBV24-1,CATSDPDRRYGYTF
12,-,TRBJ2-7,TRBV20-1,CSASGQTYEQYF
14,-,TRBJ2-1,TRBV11-3,CASSSGGIGNEQFF
17,-,TRBJ2-3,TRBV13,CASSLGRGTTSTDTQYF
12,-,TRBJ1-2,TRBV29-1,CSATIGDYGYTF